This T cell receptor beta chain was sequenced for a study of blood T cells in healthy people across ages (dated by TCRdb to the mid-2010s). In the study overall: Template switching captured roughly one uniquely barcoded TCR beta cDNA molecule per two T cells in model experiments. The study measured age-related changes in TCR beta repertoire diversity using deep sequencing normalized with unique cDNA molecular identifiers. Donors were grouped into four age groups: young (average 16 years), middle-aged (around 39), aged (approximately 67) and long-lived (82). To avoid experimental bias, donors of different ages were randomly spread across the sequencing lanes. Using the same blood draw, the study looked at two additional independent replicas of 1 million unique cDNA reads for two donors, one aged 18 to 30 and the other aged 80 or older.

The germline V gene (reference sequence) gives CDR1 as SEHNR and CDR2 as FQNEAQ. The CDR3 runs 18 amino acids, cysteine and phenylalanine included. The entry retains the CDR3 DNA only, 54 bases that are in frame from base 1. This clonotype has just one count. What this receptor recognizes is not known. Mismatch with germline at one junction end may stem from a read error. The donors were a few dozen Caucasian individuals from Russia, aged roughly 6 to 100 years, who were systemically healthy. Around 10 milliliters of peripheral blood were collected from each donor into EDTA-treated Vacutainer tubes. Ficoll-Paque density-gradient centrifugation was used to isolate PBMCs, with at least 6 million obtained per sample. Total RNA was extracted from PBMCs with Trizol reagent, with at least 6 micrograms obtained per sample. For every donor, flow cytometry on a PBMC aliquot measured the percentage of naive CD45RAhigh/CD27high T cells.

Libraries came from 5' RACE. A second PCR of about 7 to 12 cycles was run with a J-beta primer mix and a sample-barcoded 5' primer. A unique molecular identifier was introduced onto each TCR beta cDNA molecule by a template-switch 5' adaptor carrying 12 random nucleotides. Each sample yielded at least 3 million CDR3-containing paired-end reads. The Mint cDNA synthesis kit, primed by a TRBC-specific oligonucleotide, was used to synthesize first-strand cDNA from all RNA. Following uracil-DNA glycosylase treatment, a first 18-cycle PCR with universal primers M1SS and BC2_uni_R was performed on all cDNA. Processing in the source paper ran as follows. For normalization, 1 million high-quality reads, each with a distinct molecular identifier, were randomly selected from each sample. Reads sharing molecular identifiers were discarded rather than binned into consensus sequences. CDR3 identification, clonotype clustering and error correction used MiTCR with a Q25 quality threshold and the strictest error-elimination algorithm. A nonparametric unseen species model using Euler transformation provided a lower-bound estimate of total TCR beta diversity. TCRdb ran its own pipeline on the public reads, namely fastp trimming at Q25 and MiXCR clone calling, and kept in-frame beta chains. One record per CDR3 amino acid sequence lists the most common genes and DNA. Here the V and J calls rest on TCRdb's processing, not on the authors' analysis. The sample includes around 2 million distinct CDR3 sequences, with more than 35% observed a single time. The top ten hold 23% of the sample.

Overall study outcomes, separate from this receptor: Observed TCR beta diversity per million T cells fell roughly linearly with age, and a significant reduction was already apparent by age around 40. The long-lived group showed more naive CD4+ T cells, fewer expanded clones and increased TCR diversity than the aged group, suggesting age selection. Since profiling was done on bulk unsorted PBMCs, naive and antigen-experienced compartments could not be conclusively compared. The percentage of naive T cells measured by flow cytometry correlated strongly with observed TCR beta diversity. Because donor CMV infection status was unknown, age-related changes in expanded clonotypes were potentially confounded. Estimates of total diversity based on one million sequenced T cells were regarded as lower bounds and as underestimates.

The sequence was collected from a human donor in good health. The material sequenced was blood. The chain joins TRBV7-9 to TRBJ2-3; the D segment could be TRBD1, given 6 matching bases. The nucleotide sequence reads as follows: TGTGCCTGCAGCGATAAAACAGGGAAGACCCTTAGCACAGATACGCAGTATTTT. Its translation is CACSDKTGKTLSTDTQYF.